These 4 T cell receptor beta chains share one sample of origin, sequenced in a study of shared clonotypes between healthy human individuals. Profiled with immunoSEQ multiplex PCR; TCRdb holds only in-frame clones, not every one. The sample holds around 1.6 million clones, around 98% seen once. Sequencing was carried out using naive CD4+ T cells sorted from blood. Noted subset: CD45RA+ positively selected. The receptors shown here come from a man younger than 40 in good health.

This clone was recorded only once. CDR3 loop: CSVVGQGIPYEQYF. In nucleotides, the CDR3 is TGCAGCGTTGTGGGACAGGGAATCCCCTACGAGCAGTACTTC. This sequence joins TRBV29-1 and TRBJ2-7; 9 nucleotides align to TRBD1. The CDR3 contains 14 residues. In germline, CDR1 is SQVTM, CDR2 ANQGSEA. V was clipped by 4 bases and J by 2 bases; unmatched bases: 6.

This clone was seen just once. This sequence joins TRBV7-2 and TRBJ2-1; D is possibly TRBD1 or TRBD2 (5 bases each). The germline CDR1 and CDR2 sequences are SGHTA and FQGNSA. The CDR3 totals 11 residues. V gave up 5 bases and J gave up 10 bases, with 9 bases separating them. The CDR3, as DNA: TGTGCCAGCAGCCCCGGGACCGAGCAGTTCTTC. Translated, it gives CASSPGTEQFF.

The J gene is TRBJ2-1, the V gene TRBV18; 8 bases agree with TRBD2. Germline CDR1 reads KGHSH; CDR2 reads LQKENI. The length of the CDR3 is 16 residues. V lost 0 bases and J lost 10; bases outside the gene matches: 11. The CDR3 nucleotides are TGTGCCAGCTCACCACCCGGGAGCCAGCGGGGGAGCGAGCAGTTCTTC. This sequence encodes CASSPPGSQRGSEQFF. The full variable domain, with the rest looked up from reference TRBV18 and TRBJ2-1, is NAGVMQNPRHLVRRRGQEARLRCSPMKGHSHVYWYRQLPEEGLKFMVYLQKENIIDESGMPKERFSAEFPKEGPSILRIQQVVRGDSAAYFCASSPPGSQRGSEQFFGPGTRLTVL.

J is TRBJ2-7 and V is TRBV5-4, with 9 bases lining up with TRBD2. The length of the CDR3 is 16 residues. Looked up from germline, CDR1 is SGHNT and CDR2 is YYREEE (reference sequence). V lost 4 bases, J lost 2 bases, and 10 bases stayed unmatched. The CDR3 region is CASSTGGLAGPYEQYF. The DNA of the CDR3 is TGTGCCAGCAGCACTGGGGGGCTAGCGGGACCCTACGAGCAGTACTTC.